This TCR beta chain was identified during a study of monozygotic twins with inflammatory bowel disease. Of note for this clonotype: Its antigen is still unknown.

Study findings and constraints: T cell subtypes were not distinguishable in this analysis.

CDR3 size: 13 residues. The germline V gene has CDR1 SGHRS and CDR2 YFSETQ. Each TCR library used roughly 4,000 ng of total RNA. TCRdb reworked the 5' RACE reads into one entry per CDR3 protein, no DNA. The ten most abundant clones cover around 2.3% of a sample with fewer than 550,000 distinct CDR3 sequences. This sequence was found in a human donor with ulcerative colitis or Crohn's disease, or a healthy co-twin of an affected twin (not recorded which). The sequenced material came from blood. The genes are TRBV5-1 and TRBJ1-5. CDR3: CASSSTPDQPQHF. The variable domain in full, completed from reference TRBV5-1 and TRBJ1-5, reads KAGVTQTPRYLIKTRGQQVTLSCSPISGHRSVSWYQQTPGQGLQFLFEYFSETQRNKGNFPGRFSGRQFSNSRSEMNVSTLELGDSALYLCASSSTPDQPQHFGDGTRLSIL.